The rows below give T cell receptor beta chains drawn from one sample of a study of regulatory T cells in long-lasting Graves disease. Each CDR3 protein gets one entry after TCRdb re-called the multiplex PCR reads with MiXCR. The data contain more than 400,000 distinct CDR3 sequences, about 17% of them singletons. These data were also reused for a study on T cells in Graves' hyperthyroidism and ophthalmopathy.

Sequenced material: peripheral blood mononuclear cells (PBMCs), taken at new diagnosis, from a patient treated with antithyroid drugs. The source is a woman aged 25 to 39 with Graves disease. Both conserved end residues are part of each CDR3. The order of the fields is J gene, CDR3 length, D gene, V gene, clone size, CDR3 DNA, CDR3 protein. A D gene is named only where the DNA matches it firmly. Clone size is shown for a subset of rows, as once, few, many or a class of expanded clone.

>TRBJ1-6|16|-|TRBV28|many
TGTGCCAGCAGTTTGGTCCCGGGGGTTGGAAATTCACCCCTCCACTTT
CASSLVPGVGNSPLHF
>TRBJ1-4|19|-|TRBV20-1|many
TGCAGTGCTATCACCCAGGGTTCGGGATCGGCAGGCTCAAATGAAAAACTGTTTTTT
CSAITQGSGSAGSNEKLFF
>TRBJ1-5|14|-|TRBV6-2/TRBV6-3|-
TGTGCCACCACCTCTCGGGGTCCCAATCAGCCCCAGCATTTT
CATTSRGPNQPQHF
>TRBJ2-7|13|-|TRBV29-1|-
TGCAGCGTTGAATCCAGGACGCCCTACGAGCAGTACTTC
CSVESRTPYEQYF
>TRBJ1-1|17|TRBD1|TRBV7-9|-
TGTGCAGCCACCCGTCTTAAACAGGGGACGTCGGACACTGAAGCTTGCTTT
CAATRLKQGTSDTEACF
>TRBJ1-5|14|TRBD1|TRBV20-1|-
TGCAGTGCTAACAGGGGTGTGCGCAATCAGCCCCAGCATTTT
CSANRGVRNQPQHF
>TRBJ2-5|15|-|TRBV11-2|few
TGTGCCAGCAGCTCACTAGCCCGGGAACAAGAGACCCAGTACTTC
CASSSLAREQETQYF
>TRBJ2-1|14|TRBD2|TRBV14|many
TGTGCCAGCAGCCAAAGGCTAGCGGCGGATGAGCAGTTCTTC
CASSQRLAADEQFF
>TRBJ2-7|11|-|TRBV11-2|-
TGTGCCAGCAGCCTAGGGGCCCAGCAGTACTTC
CASSLGAQQYF
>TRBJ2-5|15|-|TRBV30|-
TGTGCCTGGAGTGGTGGGGAAATGGATCAAGAGACCCAGTACTTC
CAWSGGEMDQETQYF
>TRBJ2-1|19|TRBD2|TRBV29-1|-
TGCAGCGTTAGTTCGACGGCTAGCGGCGAACCAAGCTCCTACAATGAGCAGTTCTTC
CSVSSTASGEPSSYNEQFF
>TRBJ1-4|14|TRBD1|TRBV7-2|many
TGTGCCAGCAGCTCGGACAGGGGGCATGAAAAACTGTTTTTT
CASSSDRGHEKLFF
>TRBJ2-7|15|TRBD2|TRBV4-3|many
TGCGCCAGCAGCCGCGGCGGGACTAGCTCCTACGAGCAGTACTTC
CASSRGGTSSYEQYF
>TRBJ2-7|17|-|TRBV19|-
TGTGCCAGTAGTATGTTGCTGGAGCGGGCCAATTACTACGAGCAGTACTTC
CASSMLLERANYYEQYF
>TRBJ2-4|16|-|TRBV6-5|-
TGTGCCAGCAGTTACGTAAAAACGACCCGGGGAAACATTCAGTACTTC
CASSYVKTTRGNIQYF
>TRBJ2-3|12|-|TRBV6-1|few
TGTGCCAGCAAAGCGGGCTTAGATACGCAGTATTTT
CASKAGLDTQYF
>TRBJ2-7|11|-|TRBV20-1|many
TGCAGTGCTCCCGCCACCTACGAGCAGTACTTC
CSAPATYEQYF
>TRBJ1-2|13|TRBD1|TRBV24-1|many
TGTGCCACCAGTGATTTGGGACAGGGTGGCTACACCTTC
CATSDLGQGGYTF
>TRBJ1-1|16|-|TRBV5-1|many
TGCGCCAGCAGCTTGAAGGTCGGGGCCGAGAACACTGAAGCTTTCTTT
CASSLKVGAENTEAFF
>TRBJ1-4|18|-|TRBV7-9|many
TGTGCCAGCAGCTCACCCTCGGGACACCTAGCAACTAATGAAAAACTGTTTTTT
CASSSPSGHLATNEKLFF
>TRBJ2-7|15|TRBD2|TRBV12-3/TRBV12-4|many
TGTGCCAGCAGTTTATTTCCTAGCGGAGGGTACGAGCAGTACTTC
CASSLFPSGGYEQYF
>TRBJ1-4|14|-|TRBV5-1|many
TGCGCCAGCAGCTCTACAGCGGCGGGTGAAAAACTGTTTTTT
CASSSTAAGEKLFF
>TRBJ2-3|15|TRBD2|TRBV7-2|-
TGTGCCAGCAGCTTATATGTAGCGGGAGCAGATACGCAGTATTTT
CASSLYVAGADTQYF
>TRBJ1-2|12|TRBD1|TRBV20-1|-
TGCAGTGCTCGGAGGACAGGGGTTGGCCACACCTTC
CSARRTGVGHTF
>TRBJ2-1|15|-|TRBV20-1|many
TGCAGTGCTAGAGATCGGGTGGGAGTAGGCAATGAGCAGTTCTTC
CSARDRVGVGNEQFF
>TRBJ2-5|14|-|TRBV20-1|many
TGCAGTGCTAGAGGGGACCGGGACCAAGAGACCCAGTACTTC
CSARGDRDQETQYF
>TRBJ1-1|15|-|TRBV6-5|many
TGTGCCAGCAGTTACTCCATAAGGGGATGGACTGAAGCTTTCTTT
CASSYSIRGWTEAFF
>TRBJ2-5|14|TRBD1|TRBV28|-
TGTGCCAGCAGGTCTCCCGGGACAGGAGAGACCCAGTACTTC
CASRSPGTGETQYF
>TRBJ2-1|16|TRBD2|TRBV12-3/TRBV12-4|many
TGTGCCAGCAGAACCGGACTAGCGGGAGCCTACAATGAGCAGTTCTTC
CASRTGLAGAYNEQFF
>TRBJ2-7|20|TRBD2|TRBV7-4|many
TGTGCCAGCAGCTTTCCGGGACTAGCGGCTTCCTTGGCAAGCTCCTACGAGCAGTACTTC
CASSFPGLAASLASSYEQYF
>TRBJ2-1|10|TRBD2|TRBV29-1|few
TGCAGCGTCACAGCGGGAGGGCCTTTCTTC
CSVTAGGPFF
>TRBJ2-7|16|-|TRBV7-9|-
TGTGCCAGCAGCTTAGCTTCCGGGACGGCCTCTACGAGTTTTCACTTC
CASSLASGTASTSFHF
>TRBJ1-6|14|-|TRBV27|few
TGTGCCAGCAGCCTCGGGCCAGGTCTATTACCCCTCCACTTT
CASSLGPGLLPLHF
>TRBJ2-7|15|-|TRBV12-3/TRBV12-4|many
TGTGCCAGCAGTTCCCGGGTGCTAACGCCCTACGAGCAGTACTTC
CASSSRVLTPYEQYF
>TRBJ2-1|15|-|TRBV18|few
TGTGCCAGCTCACAACTAACGGACACCTACAATGAGCAGTTCTTC
CASSQLTDTYNEQFF
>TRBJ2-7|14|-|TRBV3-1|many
TGTGCCAGCAGCCCACCGACAGCGACCTACGAGCAGTACTTC
CASSPPTATYEQYF
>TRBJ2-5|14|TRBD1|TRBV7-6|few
TGTGCCAGCAGCTCGGGACAGTTTCAAGAGACCCAGTACTTC
CASSSGQFQETQYF
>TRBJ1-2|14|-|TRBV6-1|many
TGTGCCAGCAGTCCTACCGTGGGAGGCTATGGCTACACCTTC
CASSPTVGGYGYTF
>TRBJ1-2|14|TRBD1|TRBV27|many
TGTGCCAGCAGTTTTCAGGGGGCAGACTATGGCTACACCTTC
CASSFQGADYGYTF
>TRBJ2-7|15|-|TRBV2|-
TGTGCCAGCAACAACGGGCCCCGGAGCTCCTACGAGCAGTACTTC
CASNNGPRSSYEQYF